A selection of T cell receptor beta chains follows, all from one sample in a study of early T cells in non-severe SARS-CoV-2 infection. TCRdb redid the calling of the 5' RACE reads with MiXCR, one entry per CDR3 protein. The repertoire holds roughly 63,000 distinct CDR3 sequences, with 13% as singletons. Sequences were obtained from whole blood. Source of these receptors: an adult who was a healthcare worker with PCR-confirmed SARS-CoV-2 infection or an uninfected control (not recorded which). The CDR3 runs from the conserved cysteine through the conserved F or W. D genes are given only for firm matches. Part of the rows lack a size; the others show once, few, many or a class for expanded clones.

TGCGCCAGCCGCCCAGGTGATAGGGGCAATGAGCAGTTCTTC	CASRPGDRGNEQFF	NA	TRBJ2-1	many	TRBV5-1
TGTGCCAGCAGCTTAGAAGGCCAGAACTGGGATGGCTACACCTTC	CASSLEGQNWDGYTF	NA	TRBJ1-2	NA	TRBV7-8
TGCAGTGCTAGAAAGGCCAACTCCTACAATGAGCAGTTCTTC	CSARKANSYNEQFF	NA	TRBJ2-1	many	TRBV20-1
TGCGCCAGCAGGGCCCGTTGGTCCTACGAGCAGTACTTC	CASRARWSYEQYF	NA	TRBJ2-7	many	TRBV23-1
TGTGCCAGCAGTTACTCGGACAGGGGGACCTATAATTCACCCCTCCACTTT	CASSYSDRGTYNSPLHF	TRBD1	TRBJ1-6	NA	TRBV6-6
TGTGCCAGTAGTGGAAGGGACCTCTCCGTCTACAATGAGCAGTTCTTC	CASSGRDLSVYNEQFF	NA	TRBJ2-1	NA	TRBV19
TGTGCCAGCAGCGTACGGGGAAGCACAGATACGCAGTATTTT	CASSVRGSTDTQYF	NA	TRBJ2-3	few	TRBV9
TGTGCCAGCAGTTACGTGGGGGGTCATGGCTACACCTTC	CASSYVGGHGYTF	NA	TRBJ1-2	many	TRBV6-6
TGCGCCAGCAGCCTGAGGGGATTGGCTAATGAAAAACTGTTTTTT	CASSLRGLANEKLFF	NA	TRBJ1-4	many	TRBV4-1
TGTGCCAGCAGGCTGAAGGGGGAGCAGTACTTC	CASRLKGEQYF	NA	TRBJ2-7	NA	TRBV3-1
TGTGCCAGCAGCTTAGGGACAGGGGTTTATCGCAATGAGCAGTTCTTC	CASSLGTGVYRNEQFF	TRBD1	TRBJ2-1	many	TRBV13
TGTGCCAGCAGCTTGGAGGGTGGCAATCAGCCCCAGCATTTT	CASSLEGGNQPQHF	NA	TRBJ1-5	few	TRBV5-4